This TCR beta chain was obtained from a study of identical twins (dated by TCRdb to the mid-2010s). Notes on the research overall: The study deep-sequenced TCR alpha and beta repertoires from monozygotic twins, unrelated adults of various ages and cord blood to test whether fetal clonotypes persist. To rule out contamination, the twin experiments were replicated at different times with different library preparation protocols. Study-level results and caveats: Excess twin sharing in beta out-of-frame sequences was weaker because fewer shared sequences lowered the signal-to-noise ratio. Out-of-frame TCR alpha sequences shared between twins showed an excess of low generation-probability sequences compared with coincidental sharing between unrelated individuals. Abundant cord blood beta clonotypes carried fewer insertions; young adult naive repertoires showed a weaker similar trend, while memory repertoires showed none. Because the same donors could not be followed over many years, the conclusions depended on cross-sectional statistical analysis. Out-of-frame TCR alpha sharing in monozygotic twins was systematically underestimated by recombination models, whereas sharing between unrelated individuals was in agreement with the recombination models. Invariant T cells such as MAIT and iNKT could partly confound zero-insertion analyses, though diverse VJ usage argued against this for most clonotypes.

Only healthy Caucasian donors were included. Three pairs of female monozygotic twins, all aged 18 to 29 years, were included in the twin cohort. Positive isolation kits from Invitrogen were used to isolate the CD4+ and CD8+ T cell populations. According to the germline V gene (reference sequence), CDR1 reads DFQATT and CDR2 reads SNEGSKA. The CDR3 measures 14 amino acids from cysteine to phenylalanine. Just the 42-base CDR3 DNA is kept, in frame starting at base 1. V gives up 0 bases and J gives up 3 bases, and the segment between their germline ends measures 12 bases. The library was made by 5' RACE. Reads for this sample came from an Illumina HiSeq 2000. Template switching added a universal primer binding site, and the final cDNA carried a unique molecular identifier that allowed TCR cDNA molecules to be counted accurately. Specific primers in the conserved constant-segment region were used to synthesize first-strand cDNA for the TCR alpha and beta chains. Each cDNA library was double barcoded, with a SMART-Mk sample barcode plus Illumina barcodes, to control for contamination. TruSeq adapter sequences and Illumina sample barcodes were added in two successive PCR steps. The TCR alpha and beta cDNA libraries were sequenced on the Illumina HiSeq platform using custom primers. Under the source paper's analysis protocol: MiGEC was used to process raw reads and extract unique molecular identifiers, and MiXCR was used to find CDR3 positions. Recombination models were inferred per individual with the repgenHMM and IGoR tools using an EM algorithm. The tcR package in R was used for shared clonotype analysis, with sharing normalized by the product of cloneset sizes. To study raw recombination without the effects of thymic and clonal selection, out-of-frame nonproductive sequences were analyzed. Using fastp at Q25 and MiXCR, TCRdb reprocessed the public reads and kept productive beta chains. Identical CDR3 proteins give one entry, which carries the most common genes and DNA. What appears here as the V and J calls and clone size reflects TCRdb's work, not the paper's. Within this sample are approximately 470,000 distinct CDR3 sequences, with approximately 15% of them counted one time only. The ten biggest clones cover approximately 0.52% of the sample.

Concerning this clonotype: Its antigen specificity is not known. Per-nucleotide qualities are absent, and no much larger clonotype sits a single base away.

A further study also used this sample, focusing on yellow fever vaccine responses in identical twins. The second study, in turn, reports: According to the authors, in identical twins the way T cells responded to vaccination appeared partly convergent and partly personalized. Focusing on identical twins, the study followed the T cell clones that responded to the vaccine, and did so with precision.

Sequencing was done on a sample of CD4+ T cells sorted from blood. The clonotype comes from a woman under 30 in good health. The sequence links TRBV20-1 to TRBJ2-7, with the D gene uncertain. The bases are TGCAGTGCTAGAGATAGCCAGGTTGACTACGAGCAGTACTTC. It translates as CSARDSQVDYEQYF.